The 16 T cell receptor beta chains in this list originate from one sample, sequenced in a study of blood T cell repertoires in COVID-19. The method was immunoSEQ multiplex PCR; TCRdb's version includes in-frame clones alone and lacks a portion of them. Of over 130,000 clones in the sample, roughly 86% were seen once. The specimen sequenced was PBMCs or T cells enriched from blood (not recorded which). Source of these receptors: a woman between 50 and 59 years old with acute COVID-19.

The chain has TRBV18 and TRBJ2-1, with D possibly being TRBD1 (6 bases). V lost 2 bases and J lost 5, with 19 bases in between. Germline V gives CDR1 KGHSH, CDR2 LQKENI. CDR3 length: 17 amino acids. CDR3 region: CASSPEVGGGPNNEQFF. The CDR3 DNA reads TGTGCCAGCTCACCAGAGGTTGGGGGCGGACCAAACAATGAGCAGTTCTTC.

The chain uses TRBV9 and TRBJ1-2, with D possibly being TRBD1 (6 bases). Germline V lookup: CDR1 SGDLS, CDR2 YYNGEE. This CDR3 is built from 15 residues. The V gene lost 0 bases and the J gene lost 6 bases, with 15 bases spanning the gap. CDR3 nucleotide sequence: TGTGCCAGCAGCGTAGGCGGGGGGGCAGGGGATGGCTACACCTTC. Residues: CASSVGGGAGDGYTF.

The gene calls are TRBV14 and TRBJ2-2; 7 positions match TRBD1. Germline-derived CDR1 and CDR2 are SGHDN and FVKESK. The CDR3 length is 16 residues. The trim removed 4 bases at V and 1 base at J, leaving 6 bases unmatched. DNA of the CDR3: TGTGCCAGCAGCCTACGCGCAGGGGGGAACACCGGGGAGCTGTTTTTT. It yields the protein CASSLRAGGNTGELFF.

This chain uses TRBV11-2 with TRBJ2-5, with a tentative D call TRBD2 (6 bases). This CDR3 contains 15 residues. V lost 5 bases and J lost 5, with 18 bases in between. CDR1 and CDR2 (germline): SGHAT, FQNNGV. The CDR3 protein is CASSRAITSWETQYF. In DNA form, the CDR3 reads TGTGCCAGCAGCCGGGCGATTACTAGCTGGGAGACCCAGTACTTC.

V is TRBV28 and J is TRBJ1-1; D not resolved. The CDR3 has 15 residues. Germline CDR1 and CDR2: MDHEN and SYDVKM. Trimming shortened V by 2 bases and J by 0 bases, and 10 bases separated the two germline ends. The CDR3 DNA is TGTGCCAGCAGTTTAATGAGGCGGTTGAACACTGAAGCTTTCTTT. It yields the protein CASSLMRRLNTEAFF. Full variable domain (missing parts from reference TRBV28 and TRBJ1-1): DVKVTQSSRYLVKRTGEKVFLECVQDMDHENMFWYRQDPGLGLRLIYFSYDVKMKEKGDIPEGYSVSREKKERFSLILESASTNQTSMYLCASSLMRRLNTEAFFGQGTRLTVV.

This clone was seen a single time. The chain links TRBV2 to TRBJ1-5; TRBD1 matches 9 bases. The CDR3 is 13 residues long. CDR1 is SNHLY and CDR2 is FYNNEI in the germline V gene. V lost 6 bases and J lost 7; bases outside the gene matches: 4. CDR3 DNA sequence: TGTGCCAGCAGGGGACAGGGCGCCCAGCCCCAGCATTTT. Protein product: CASRGQGAQPQHF.

V and J are TRBV7-6 and TRBJ1-1, with TRBD1 matching over 7 bases. J gave up 3 bases and V 6 bases, and 4 bases lay outside the gene matches. The CDR3 is 13 residues long. Germline lookup yields CDR1 SGHVS and CDR2 FNYEAQ. The CDR3 here is CASSRQGYTEAFF. CDR3 sequence (DNA): TGTGCCAGCAGTCGACAGGGTTACACTGAAGCTTTCTTT. Using reference TRBV7-6 and TRBJ1-1 for the parts outside the CDR3, the full variable domain is GAGVSQSPRYKVTKRGQDVALRCDPISGHVSLYWYRQALGQGPEFLTYFNYEAQQDKSGLPNDRFSAERPEGSISTLTIQRTEQRDSAMYRCASSRQGYTEAFFGQGTRLTVV.

The chain combines TRBV6-5 with TRBJ2-6, with D tentatively TRBD1 (5 bases). The CDR3 extends over 14 amino acids. Trimming stripped 11 bases from V and 0 bases from J, with 11 bases between. Germline CDR1 MNHEY, CDR2 SVGAGI. The CDR3 DNA sequence: TGTGCCGGACACACTGCCTCTGGGGCCAACGTCCTGACTTTC. Its translation: CAGHTASGANVLTF.

This clone was observed once. V usage is TRBV7-9 and J usage is TRBJ1-1; D is unclear. Germline-derived CDR1 and CDR2 are SEHNR and FQNEAQ (reference sequence). The CDR3 has 13 amino acids. V was shortened by 3 bases and J by 0 bases, with 5 bases between the two germline ends. CDR3 sequence reads: CASSLFMNTEAFF. The CDR3 DNA follows: TGTGCCAGCAGCTTGTTTATGAACACTGAAGCTTTCTTT.

This clone appeared a single time. V is TRBV6-6 and J is TRBJ2-7; 7 positions agree with TRBD1. With V trimmed by 2 bases and J by 5 bases, 9 bases remained unmatched. The CDR3 sequence is 15 residues long. Germline CDR1 MNHNY, CDR2 SVGAGI (reference sequence). CDR3 in DNA: TGTGCCAGCAGTTACCTGGACAGGCCGGTCGACGAGCAGTACTTC. It is translated as CASSYLDRPVDEQYF.

The chain joins TRBV28 to TRBJ1-1, with a tentative D call TRBD1 (5 bases). This CDR3 is built from 14 residues. Trimming cost V 7 bases and J 3 bases, with 15 bases left between them. Germline V lookup: CDR1 MDHEN, CDR2 SYDVKM. CDR3 amino acids: CASITRRGYTEAFF. CDR3 nucleotide sequence: TGTGCCAGCATCACCCGGCGGGGGTACACTGAAGCTTTCTTT.

This chain uses TRBV6-5 with TRBJ2-7, with 10 bases identical to TRBD1. Germline V gives CDR1 MNHEY, CDR2 SVGAGI. The CDR3 runs 14 residues. V was clipped by 7 bases and J by 7 bases; unmatched bases: 10. The CDR3 is CASNKGQGVGEQYF. The CDR3 coding sequence is TGTGCCAGCAACAAAGGACAGGGGGTAGGAGAGCAGTACTTC.

CDR3: CSADRGLRDTEAFF. CDR3 nucleotide sequence: TGCAGCGCTGACAGGGGGCTTAGGGACACTGAAGCTTTCTTT. This chain uses TRBV29-1 with TRBJ1-1, with 10 bases lining up with TRBD1. The trim removed 7 bases at V and 3 bases at J, leaving 8 bases unmatched. The CDR3 sequence is 14 residues long. Per the germline V gene, CDR1 is SQVTM and CDR2 is ANQGSEA.

The chain joins TRBV12-3 or TRBV12-4 to TRBJ1-2; D gene ambiguous. The CDR3 contains 11 residues. The V and J ends lost 10 bases and 8 bases respectively, with 14 bases between them. CDR3 sequence reads: CATSDQRGYTF. CDR3 nucleotides: TGTGCCACCTCCGATCAGCGGGGCTACACCTTC.

J is TRBJ2-7 and V is TRBV7-9, with D possibly TRBD1 on 6 matching bases. The CDR3 length is 14 residues. V was trimmed by 7 bases and J by 3 bases, leaving 16 bases between them. Germline CDR1 and CDR2: SEHNR and FQNEAQ (reference sequence). DNA for the CDR3: TGTGCCAGCACCTCAGACAGGTTACACTACGAGCAGTACTTC. Translating it yields CASTSDRLHYEQYF.

The genes are TRBV4-1 and TRBJ2-5, with TRBD1 as a possible D gene (6 bases). Deletions cut 4 bases from V and 5 bases from J, with 17 bases between. CDR1 and CDR2 (germline): MGHRA, YSYEKL. The CDR3 has 15 residues. CDR3 DNA: TGCGCCAGCAGCCCCATGGGGGCGGTAACCGAGACCCAGTACTTC. Its translation is CASSPMGAVTETQYF.